This T cell receptor (beta chain) was profiled in a study of T cells expressing NK-cell markers. Broader study findings: In a handful of donors, dominant NKG2C+ clonotypes were roughly 1.0-7.5% of CD8+ T cells. Whether expanded NKG2C+ T cell clones were HCMV specific stayed uncertain. For several donors, these clonotypes were likewise the leading ones in the CD3+CD56-NKG2C+ fraction.

To note about this clonotype: Antigen unknown.

TCRdb reanalyzed the 5' RACE reads and collapses them to one entry per CDR3 protein, without DNA. The sample table includes hundreds of thousands of distinct CDR3 sequences. The CDR3 has 15 residues. V is TRBV12-3 or TRBV12-4 and J is TRBJ1-5; TCRdb's D call, TRBD1, is unchecked because there is no DNA. The sequence was obtained from a man aged 18 to 70 in good health. The sequenced sample consisted of blood T cells: a sorted CD56 or NKG2C T cell subset, CD4+ or CD8+ T cells, or bulk PBMC T cells (not recorded which). The CDR3 protein is CASSPGRLLTQPQHF.